Given below is one TCR beta chain in context. Its antigen is currently unknown. TRB cDNA was prepared as libraries by UMI-labeled 5' RACE. TCRdb re-called the 5' RACE reads and shows each CDR3 protein once, DNA omitted. The listing contains 120,000 to 150,000 distinct CDR3 sequences. The data are from a study of CXCR3-negative and CXCR3-positive naive CD8 T cells. CD45RO-CCR7+CD27+CD95- defined naive CD8+ T cells. Study observations and caveats: It was found that naive subsets had comparable surface CD5, and TCR strength was inferred from TRB CDR3 properties. CXCR3-negative naive cells had less hydrophobic TRB CDR3s than did CXCR3-positive naive cells.

Germline lookup yields CDR1 MDHEN and CDR2 SYDVKM. This CDR3 has 12 residues. This chain joins TRBV28 and TRBJ2-7. The receptor was isolated from a human donor in good health. Some clones in this sample may be carry-over from other donors' samples. The sequenced sample was naive CXCR3+ CD8+ T cells from blood. Subset of the sample: CD45RO-CCR7+CD27+CD95- naive CD8+ T cells expressing CXCR3 (TNR3+). The CDR3 here is CASSLVTYEQYF.